A selection of T cell receptor beta chains follows, all from one sample in a study of T cells in localized non-small cell lung cancer. Generated by immunoSEQ multiplex PCR, the TCRdb table keeps only in-frame clones and is missing some. This sample carries tens of thousands of clones, around 81% of them seen once, and the ten largest clones take 4.8%. Here the sequenced sample was PBMCs, taken before any cancer treatment. The source of these receptors is a man between 40 and 75 years old with stage II lung adenocarcinoma. The CDR3 runs from the conserved cysteine through the conserved F or W. The order of the fields is J gene, D gene, V gene, CDR3 length, clone size, CDR3 DNA, CDR3 protein. A D gene is named only where the DNA matches it firmly. The listing skips clone size in some rows; elsewhere it reads once, few, many or a size class.

>TRBJ2-2|TRBD2|TRBV2|17|NA
TGTGCCAGCAGCGTGACTAGCGAGCCCTCGGGTACCGGGGAGCTGTTTTTT
CASSVTSEPSGTGELFF
>TRBJ2-1|NA|TRBV9|13|NA
TGTGCCAGCACCCCCGACGATAACAATGAGCAGTTCTTC
CASTPDDNNEQFF
>TRBJ1-1|NA|TRBV6-5|14|NA
TGTGCCAGCAGTTACTCAGTCCCGAACACTGAAGCTTTCTTT
CASSYSVPNTEAFF
>TRBJ1-5|NA|TRBV7-8|13|NA
TGTGCCAGCAGCTTGGTCCGGGAGGAGACCCAGCATTTT
CASSLVREETQHF
>TRBJ1-2|NA|TRBV9|15|NA
TGTGCCAGCAGCGTAGGGGCAGGGGAGGGGTATGGCTACACCTTC
CASSVGAGEGYGYTF
>TRBJ2-3|NA|TRBV2|12|NA
TGTGCCAGCAGTGACCCCCAAGATACGCAGTATTTT
CASSDPQDTQYF
>TRBJ1-4|TRBD1|TRBV28|16|NA
TGTGCCAGCAGTTGGGCACCGGGACAGGGAAATGAAAAACTGTTTTTT
CASSWAPGQGNEKLFF
>TRBJ1-5|TRBD1|TRBV2|14|few
TGTGCCAGCAGTCTGACAGGGGCCAATCAGCCCCAGCATTTT
CASSLTGANQPQHF
>TRBJ1-1|NA|TRBV6-1|12|NA
TGTGCCAGCACGGGACTTGTGGATGAAGCTTTCTTT
CASTGLVDEAFF
>TRBJ2-5|NA|TRBV29-1|11|NA
TGCAGCGTTGACATTTTAGAGACCCAGTACTTC
CSVDILETQYF
>TRBJ2-2|NA|TRBV7-9|16|NA
TGTGCCAGCATCCCTTACGAAGGGTCGAACACCGGGGAGCTGTTTTTT
CASIPYEGSNTGELFF
>TRBJ1-4|NA|TRBV25-1|13|NA
TGTGCCAACAGGACTCTTGAGGGTGAAAAACTGTTTTTT
CANRTLEGEKLFF
>TRBJ1-1|NA|TRBV7-9|16|once
TGTGCCAGCAGCCCAGATCGGGGACAACCGAACACTGAAGCTTTCTTT
CASSPDRGQPNTEAFF
>TRBJ1-5|TRBD1|TRBV5-1|15|once
TGCGCCAGCAGCTGGGGACAGGGGATCAATCAGCCCCAGCATTTT
CASSWGQGINQPQHF
>TRBJ2-1|TRBD2|TRBV5-6|18|few
TGTGCCAGCAGCTTGGGGACTAGCGGGAGACGGGTCGGCAATGAGCAGTTCTTC
CASSLGTSGRRVGNEQFF
>TRBJ1-5|NA|TRBV2|13|NA
TGTGCCAGCAGCCACGACCGGGATCAGCCCCAGCATTTT
CASSHDRDQPQHF
>TRBJ1-1|TRBD1|TRBV6-1|14|NA
TGTGCCAGCAGCGCCTGGACAGGGGGTATTGAAGCTTTCTTT
CASSAWTGGIEAFF
>TRBJ1-1|NA|TRBV29-1|13|once
TGCAGCGTTGAAGCTGATATGAACACTGAAGCTTTCTTT
CSVEADMNTEAFF
>TRBJ2-7|NA|TRBV7-2|12|NA
TGTGCCATCAAACAGGGAGTGGGCGAGCAGTACTTC
CAIKQGVGEQYF
>TRBJ1-3|TRBD1|TRBV30|19|NA
TGTGCCTGGAGTGGAGGCTACAGGGGGTCTCCCCGATCTGGAAACACCATATATTTT
CAWSGGYRGSPRSGNTIYF
>TRBJ2-1|NA|TRBV27|15|NA
TGTGCCAGCAGTATACAAGCACGGGGGGCCAATGAGCAGTTCTTC
CASSIQARGANEQFF
>TRBJ2-5|TRBD2|TRBV7-3|17|NA
TGTGCCAGCAGCTTAGGGCTAGCGGGGCCACGGGAAGAGACCCAGTACTTC
CASSLGLAGPREETQYF
>TRBJ1-2|NA|TRBV6-1|14|NA
TGTGCCAGCAGTGAAGTTGGGACCCCCTATGGCTACACCTTC
CASSEVGTPYGYTF
>TRBJ1-2|NA|TRBV19|14|few
TGTGCCACCGCGGGCGGGCAGGGTGGCTATGGCTACACCTTC
CATAGGQGGYGYTF
>TRBJ1-4|NA|TRBV19|14|few
TGTGCCAGTATTGACACCCCAACTAATGAAAAACTGTTTTTT
CASIDTPTNEKLFF
>TRBJ1-1|NA|TRBV23-1|16|NA
TGCGCCAGCAGTCAATCGCAGGAGTTATGGGGCACTGAAGCTTTCTTT
CASSQSQELWGTEAFF
>TRBJ2-7|NA|TRBV7-8|13|NA
TGTGCCAGCAGCTTAGGGCTCCGGGATAGGGAGTACTTC
CASSLGLRDREYF
>TRBJ1-4|NA|TRBV5-1|13|NA
TGCGCCAGCAGCTTGGAGCGGGGGGAAAAACTGTTTTTT
CASSLERGEKLFF
>TRBJ1-2|NA|TRBV5-4|14|NA
TGTGCCAGCAGCTTGGAAGGGGCTACCTATGGCTACACCTTC
CASSLEGATYGYTF
>TRBJ2-2|NA|TRBV2|13|NA
TGTGCCAGCACTGACAGGAAGTCGGGGGAGCTGTTTTTT
CASTDRKSGELFF
>TRBJ2-6|NA|TRBV9|14|NA
TGTGCCAGCAGCCCAGACTCTGGGGCCAACGTCCTGACTTTC
CASSPDSGANVLTF
>TRBJ2-2|TRBD2|TRBV19|13|NA
TGTGCCAGTAGTCGGGAGGACACCGGGGAGCTGTTTTTT
CASSREDTGELFF
>TRBJ1-5|NA|TRBV27|13|NA
TGTGCCAGCAGTTTATGGGCTGGTCAGCCCCAGCATTTT
CASSLWAGQPQHF
>TRBJ2-3|NA|TRBV5-1|15|NA
TGCGCCAGCAGCTTGGTTCCTAGCAGCACAGATACGCAGTATTTT
CASSLVPSSTDTQYF
>TRBJ1-5|NA|TRBV19|17|once
TGTGCCAGTAGCCAAACAGGGAAAAGGAGTGGCAATCAGCCCCAGCATTTT
CASSQTGKRSGNQPQHF
>TRBJ2-1|NA|TRBV7-2|15|NA
TGTGCCAGCAGCCCCCCCCTTAAGGCAGGGCATGAGCAGTTCTTC
CASSPPLKAGHEQFF
>TRBJ1-1|NA|TRBV19|15|once
TGTGCCAGTAGTTTCCACAGGGATAGTAGCACTGAAGCTTTCTTT
CASSFHRDSSTEAFF
>TRBJ2-3|NA|TRBV19|15|NA
TGTGCCAGTACCATCCAGGGGATTAACACAGATACGCAGTATTTT
CASTIQGINTDTQYF
>TRBJ1-4|TRBD1|TRBV11-3|16|NA
TGTGCCAGCAGCGCCCGCCAGACAGGGGGAACCGAAAAACTGTTTTTT
CASSARQTGGTEKLFF
>TRBJ1-2|NA|TRBV6-5|16|once
TGTGCCAGCAGTTACTCCCGTAGCCGTTTTATTGAGGGCTACACCTTC
CASSYSRSRFIEGYTF
>TRBJ2-2|NA|TRBV7-8|14|NA
TGTGCCAGCAGCCTTGACAGTAACACCGGGGAGCTGTTTTTT
CASSLDSNTGELFF
>TRBJ2-1|NA|TRBV6-6|13|NA
TGTGCCAGCAGTTATAGGAACTACAATGAGCAGTTCTTC
CASSYRNYNEQFF
>TRBJ2-1|TRBD2|TRBV4-1|16|NA
TGCGCCAGCAGCTCATTAGCGGGACCTACCTACAATGAGCAGTTCTTC
CASSSLAGPTYNEQFF
>TRBJ2-2|TRBD2|TRBV6-6|14|NA
TGTGCCCTACACGGGGCGGGAGGTACCGGGGAGCTGTTTTTT
CALHGAGGTGELFF